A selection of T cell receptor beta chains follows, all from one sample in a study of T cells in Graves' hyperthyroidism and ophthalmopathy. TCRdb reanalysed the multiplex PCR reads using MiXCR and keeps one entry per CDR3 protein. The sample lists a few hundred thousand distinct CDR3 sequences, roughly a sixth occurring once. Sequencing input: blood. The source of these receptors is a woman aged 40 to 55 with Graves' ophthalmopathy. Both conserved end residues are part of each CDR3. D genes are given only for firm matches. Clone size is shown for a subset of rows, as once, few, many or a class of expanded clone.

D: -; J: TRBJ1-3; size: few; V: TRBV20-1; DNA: TGCAGTGCTAGAGATAGGCAGGTTGGAAACACCATATATTTT; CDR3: CSARDRQVGNTIYF
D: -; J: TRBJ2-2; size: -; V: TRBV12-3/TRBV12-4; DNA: TGTGCCAGCACAACCTCTCGGGGAGTGCTCACCGGGGAGCTGTTTTTT; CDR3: CASTTSRGVLTGELFF
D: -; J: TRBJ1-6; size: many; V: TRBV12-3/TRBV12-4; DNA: TGTGCCAGCAGTTTTTCCGGGTTCTCTGGTAATTCACCCCTCCACTTT; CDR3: CASSFSGFSGNSPLHF
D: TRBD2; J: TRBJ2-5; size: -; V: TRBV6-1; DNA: TGTGCCAGCAGTTCGGGGGGAGTAGCGGGGGGGAGGGAGACCCAGTACTTC; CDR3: CASSSGGVAGGRETQYF
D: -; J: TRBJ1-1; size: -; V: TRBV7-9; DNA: TGTGCCAGCAGCTTATTAGTAAAGCAGGGCCCGAACACTGAAGCTTTCTTT; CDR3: CASSLLVKQGPNTEAFF
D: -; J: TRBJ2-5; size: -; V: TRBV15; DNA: TGTGCCACCAGCAGAGTAGGAGAGGAGACCCAGTACTTC; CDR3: CATSRVGEETQYF
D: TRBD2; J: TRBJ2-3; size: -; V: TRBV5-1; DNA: TGCGCCAGCAGCTTGGAAGTCGGGGGGGCGGGGTCATCAGATACGCAGTATTTT; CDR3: CASSLEVGGAGSSDTQYF
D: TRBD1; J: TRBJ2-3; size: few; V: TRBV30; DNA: TGTGCCTGGAGTGGGGACAGAGAGTATGCAGATACGCAGTATTTT; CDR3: CAWSGDREYADTQYF
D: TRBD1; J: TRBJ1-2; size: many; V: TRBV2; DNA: TGTGCCAGCAGTGGGACAGGCCGGGTGTATGGCTACACCTTC; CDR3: CASSGTGRVYGYTF
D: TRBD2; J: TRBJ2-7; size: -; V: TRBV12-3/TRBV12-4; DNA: TGTGCCAGCAGCCGTAGCGGGGGGGCCTACAATGAGCAGTACTTC; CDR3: CASSRSGGAYNEQYF
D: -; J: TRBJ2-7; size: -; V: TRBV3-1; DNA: TGTGCCAGCAGCCAAGGACAGGTGAGCTCCTACGAGCAGTACTTC; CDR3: CASSQGQVSSYEQYF
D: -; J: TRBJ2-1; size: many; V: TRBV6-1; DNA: TGTGCCAGCAGGCCACCGGCAGGGCTTGGTGGGGTTAGCTCCTACAATGAGCAGTTCTTC; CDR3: CASRPPAGLGGVSSYNEQFF
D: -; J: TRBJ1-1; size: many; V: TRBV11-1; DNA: TGTGCCAGCAGCGATCCAGGGGTCGCAGAAGCTTTCTTT; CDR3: CASSDPGVAEAFF
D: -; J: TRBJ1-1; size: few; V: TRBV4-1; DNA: TGCGCCAGCAGCCAAGAGGCACAGGCTATGAACACTGAAGCTTTCTTT; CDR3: CASSQEAQAMNTEAFF
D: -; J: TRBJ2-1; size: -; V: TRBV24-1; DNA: TGTGCCACGGCAGGGGAAAATGAGCAGCTCTTC; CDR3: CATAGENEQLF
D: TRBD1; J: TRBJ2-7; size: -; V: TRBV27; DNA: TGTGCCAGCAGTTCAGGACAGGGCGTCCACGAGCAGTACTTC; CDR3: CASSSGQGVHEQYF
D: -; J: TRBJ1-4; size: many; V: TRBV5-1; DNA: TGCGCCAGCAGCTTGGGAGAGGGCGAAAAACTGTTTTTT; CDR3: CASSLGEGEKLFF
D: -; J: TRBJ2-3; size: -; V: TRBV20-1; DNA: TGCAGTGCTAGAGGGCCAGGGGTTACGTGGTCTAGCACAGATACGCAGTATTTT; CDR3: CSARGPGVTWSSTDTQYF
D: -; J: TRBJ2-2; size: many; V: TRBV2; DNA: TGTGCCAGCAGGGAGGACCAAAGCGTCCCCACCGGGGAGCTGTTTTTT; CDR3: CASREDQSVPTGELFF
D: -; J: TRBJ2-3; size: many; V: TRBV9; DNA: TGTGCCAGCAGCTCTAGACAGAACACAGATACGCAGTATTTT; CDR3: CASSSRQNTDTQYF
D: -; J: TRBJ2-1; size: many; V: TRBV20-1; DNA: TGCAGTGCTAGAGAGGTGGGACAACGGTACAATGAGCAGTTCTTC; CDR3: CSAREVGQRYNEQFF
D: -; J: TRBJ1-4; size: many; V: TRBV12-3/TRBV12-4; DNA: TGTGCCAGCAGACTCACGGGCGTTGACGAAAAACTGTTTTTT; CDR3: CASRLTGVDEKLFF
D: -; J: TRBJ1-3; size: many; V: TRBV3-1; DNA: TGTGCCAGCAGCCAAGCGGGGGCCAGAAACACCATATATTTT; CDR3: CASSQAGARNTIYF
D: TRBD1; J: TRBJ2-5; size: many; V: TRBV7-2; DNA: TGTGCCAGCAGTTTCACAGGGGGCTTCTCTGGAGAGACCCAGTACTTC; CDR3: CASSFTGGFSGETQYF
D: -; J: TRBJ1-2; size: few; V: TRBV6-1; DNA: TGTGCCAGCAGTGAGGCGGCCCCAGCTAACTATGGCTACACCTTC; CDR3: CASSEAAPANYGYTF
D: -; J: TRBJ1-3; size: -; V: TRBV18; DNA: TGTGCCAGCTCCGACCAGCGGGAGAGCTCTGGAAACACCATATATTTT; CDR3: CASSDQRESSGNTIYF
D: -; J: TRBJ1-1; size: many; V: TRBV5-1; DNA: TGCGCCAGCAGCCCCATGGGCGGTAGCACTGAAGCTTTCTTT; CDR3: CASSPMGGSTEAFF
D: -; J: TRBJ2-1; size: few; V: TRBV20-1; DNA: TGCAGTGCTAGAGATCTAACCAGCCCCACACGGCAGTTCTTC; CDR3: CSARDLTSPTRQFF
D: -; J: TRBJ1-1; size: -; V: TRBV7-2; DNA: TGTGCCAGCAGCTTATTTCTGACGGGGGCTATGGACACTGAAGCTTTCTTT; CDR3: CASSLFLTGAMDTEAFF
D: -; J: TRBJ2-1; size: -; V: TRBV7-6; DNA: TGTGCCAGCAGCTTTTCAGGGTTAGGTGAGCAGTTCTTC; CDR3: CASSFSGLGEQFF
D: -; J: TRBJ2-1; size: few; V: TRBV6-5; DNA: TGTGCCAGTGTTCCTAACTCCTACAATGAGCAGTTCTTC; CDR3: CASVPNSYNEQFF
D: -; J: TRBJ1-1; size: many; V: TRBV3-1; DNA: TGTGCCAGCAGCCAAGGGACCTCGAACACTGAAGCTTTCTTT; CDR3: CASSQGTSNTEAFF
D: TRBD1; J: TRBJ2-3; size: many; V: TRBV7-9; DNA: TGTGCCAGCAGCGAACTTACCTCCAGGGGGCTAGCAGATACGCAGTATTTT; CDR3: CASSELTSRGLADTQYF
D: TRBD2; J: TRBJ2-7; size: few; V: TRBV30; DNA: TGTGCCTGGAGTGTAGTGTTAGCGGGATCCTACGAGCAGTACTTC; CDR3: CAWSVVLAGSYEQYF
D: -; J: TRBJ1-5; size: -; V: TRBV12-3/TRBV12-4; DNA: TGTGCCAGCAGTTTAGGAGCGGGGAGCAGTCAGCCCCAGCATTTT; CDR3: CASSLGAGSSQPQHF
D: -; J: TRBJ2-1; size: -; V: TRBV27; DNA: TGTGCCAGCAAAGGTTCGGGGACGGTGAACAATGAGCAGTTCTTC; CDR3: CASKGSGTVNNEQFF
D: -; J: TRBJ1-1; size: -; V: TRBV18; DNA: TGTGCCAGCTCACCGAGAAAGGGTCGGCGGGGGAACACTGAAGCTTTCTTT; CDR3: CASSPRKGRRGNTEAFF
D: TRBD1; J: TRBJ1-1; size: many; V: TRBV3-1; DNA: TGTGCCAGCAGCCGAGGAGGGCAGGGGGGCACTGAAGCTTTCTTT; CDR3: CASSRGGQGGTEAFF
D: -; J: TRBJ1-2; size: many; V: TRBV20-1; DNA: TGCAGTGCTATAGGACAGAAGTATGGCTACACCTTC; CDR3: CSAIGQKYGYTF
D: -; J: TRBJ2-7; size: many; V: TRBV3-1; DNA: TGTGCCAGCAGCCAAGGGGGTGGTGGGATAACCTACGAGCAGTACTTC; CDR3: CASSQGGGGITYEQYF
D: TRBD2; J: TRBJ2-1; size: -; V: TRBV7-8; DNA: TGTGCCTGCGGGGGGGGGGGGTTAGGGTCGGGCGAGCAGTTCTTC; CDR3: CACGGGGLGSGEQFF
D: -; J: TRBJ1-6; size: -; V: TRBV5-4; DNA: TGTGCCAGCAGCTGGTCGGAAGGGGCGAATTCACCCCTCCACTTT; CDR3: CASSWSEGANSPLHF
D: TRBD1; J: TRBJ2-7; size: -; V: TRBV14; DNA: TGTGCCAGCAGCCGACGGGACAGCCTTTCCTACGAGCAGTACTTC; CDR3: CASSRRDSLSYEQYF
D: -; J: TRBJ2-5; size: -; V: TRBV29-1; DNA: TGCAGCACCTTTCGGGGGCAAGAGACCCAGTACTTC; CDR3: CSTFRGQETQYF
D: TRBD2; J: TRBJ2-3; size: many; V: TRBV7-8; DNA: TGTGCCAGCAGCTTATTTCCGCGGAGCGGGAGCGGCACAGATACGCAGTATTTT; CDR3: CASSLFPRSGSGTDTQYF
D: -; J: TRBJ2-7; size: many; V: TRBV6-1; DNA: TGTGCCAGCAGAGGGACCGAAAGTCCCAAGGGGTATTACGAGCAGTACTTC; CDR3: CASRGTESPKGYYEQYF
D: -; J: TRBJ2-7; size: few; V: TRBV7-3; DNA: TGTGCCAGCAGCCCGAACTGGGGAAACGAGCAGTACTTC; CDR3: CASSPNWGNEQYF
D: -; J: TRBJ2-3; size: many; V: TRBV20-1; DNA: TGCAGTGCTACTGGGGGGGGGCGGACAGATACGCAGTATTTT; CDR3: CSATGGGRTDTQYF
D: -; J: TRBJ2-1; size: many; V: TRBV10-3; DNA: TGTGCCATCAGTGAGCCCCTAGACCCGACAGACCCTTACAATGAGCAGTTCTTC; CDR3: CAISEPLDPTDPYNEQFF
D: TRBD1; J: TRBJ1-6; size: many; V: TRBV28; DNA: TGTGCCAGCAGAGACAGGGGCGGTGACTCACCCCTCCACTTT; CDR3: CASRDRGGDSPLHF
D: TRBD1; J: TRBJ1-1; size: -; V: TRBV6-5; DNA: TGTGCCAGCAGTTACGGGACAGGGCCTGCAGAAGCTTTCTTT; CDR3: CASSYGTGPAEAFF
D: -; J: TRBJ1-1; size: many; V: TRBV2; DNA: TGTGCCAGCAGTGACCCGATAGGGGGGACTGAAGCTTTCTTT; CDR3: CASSDPIGGTEAFF
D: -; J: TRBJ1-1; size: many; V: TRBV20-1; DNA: TGCAGTGCTAGTGAGGGGGACAAGCGTGGGGGAACAGCTTTCTTT; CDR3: CSASEGDKRGGTAFF
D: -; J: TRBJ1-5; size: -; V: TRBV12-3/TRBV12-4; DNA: TGTGCCAGCAGGACGGGGGGGGAAAGTCAGCCCCAGCATTTT; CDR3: CASRTGGESQPQHF
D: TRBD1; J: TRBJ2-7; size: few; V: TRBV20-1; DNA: TGCAGTGCTAGAGATTCTCCAGGACAGGGGCAGCAGTACTTC; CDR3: CSARDSPGQGQQYF